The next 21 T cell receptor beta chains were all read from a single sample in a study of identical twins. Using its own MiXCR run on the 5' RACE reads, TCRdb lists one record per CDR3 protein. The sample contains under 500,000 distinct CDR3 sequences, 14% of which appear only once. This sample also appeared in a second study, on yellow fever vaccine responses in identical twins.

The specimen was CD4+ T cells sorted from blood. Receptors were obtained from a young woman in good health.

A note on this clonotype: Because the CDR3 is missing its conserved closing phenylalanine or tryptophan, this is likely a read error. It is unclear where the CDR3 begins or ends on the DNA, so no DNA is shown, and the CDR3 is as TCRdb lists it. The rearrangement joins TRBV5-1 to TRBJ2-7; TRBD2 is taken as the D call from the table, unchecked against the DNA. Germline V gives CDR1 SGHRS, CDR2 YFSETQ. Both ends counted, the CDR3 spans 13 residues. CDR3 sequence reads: CASSRSGGAMVTL.

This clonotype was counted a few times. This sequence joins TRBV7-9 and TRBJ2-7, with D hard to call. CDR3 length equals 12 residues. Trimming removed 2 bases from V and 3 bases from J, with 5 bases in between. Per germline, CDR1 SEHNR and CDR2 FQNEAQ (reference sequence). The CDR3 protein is CASSLSDYEQYF. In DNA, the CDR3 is TGTGCCAGCAGCTTATCCGACTACGAGCAGTACTTC.

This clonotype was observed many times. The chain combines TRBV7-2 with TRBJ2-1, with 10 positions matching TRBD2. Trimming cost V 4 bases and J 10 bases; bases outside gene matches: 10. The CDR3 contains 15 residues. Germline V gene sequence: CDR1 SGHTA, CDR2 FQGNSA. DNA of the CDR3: TGTGCCAGCAGCTCCGTTCCAGCGGGGGGGCAGGAGCAGTTCTTC. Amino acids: CASSSVPAGGQEQFF.

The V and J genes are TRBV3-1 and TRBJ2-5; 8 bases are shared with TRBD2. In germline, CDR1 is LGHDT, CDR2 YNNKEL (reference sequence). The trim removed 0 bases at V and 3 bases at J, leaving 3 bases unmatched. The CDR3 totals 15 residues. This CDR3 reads CASSQEIAGKETQYF. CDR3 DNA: TGTGCCAGCAGCCAAGAGATAGCGGGGAAAGAGACCCAGTACTTC.

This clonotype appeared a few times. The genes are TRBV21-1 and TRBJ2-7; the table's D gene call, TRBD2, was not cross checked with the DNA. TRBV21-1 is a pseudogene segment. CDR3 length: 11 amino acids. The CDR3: CASGRNYEQYF. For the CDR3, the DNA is TGTGCCAGCGGGAGGAACTACGAGCAGTACTTC.

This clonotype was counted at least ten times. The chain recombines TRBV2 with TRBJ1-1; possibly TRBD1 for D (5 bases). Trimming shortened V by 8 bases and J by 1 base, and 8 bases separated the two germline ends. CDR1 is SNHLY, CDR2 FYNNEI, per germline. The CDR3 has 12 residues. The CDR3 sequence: CASGTGNTEAFF. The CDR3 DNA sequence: TGTGCCAGCGGAACAGGGAACACTGAAGCTTTCTTT. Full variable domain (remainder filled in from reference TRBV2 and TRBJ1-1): EPEVTQTPSHQVTQMGQEVILRCVPISNHLYFYWYRQILGQKVEFLVSFYNNEISEKSEIFDDQFSVERPDGSNFTLKIRSTKLEDSAMYFCASGTGNTEAFFGQGTRLTVV.

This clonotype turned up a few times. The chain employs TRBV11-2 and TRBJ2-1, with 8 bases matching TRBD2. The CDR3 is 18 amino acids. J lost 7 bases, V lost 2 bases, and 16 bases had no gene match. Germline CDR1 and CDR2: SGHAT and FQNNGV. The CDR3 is CASSLRTLRVAGRNEQFF. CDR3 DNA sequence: TGTGCCAGCAGCTTACGAACTCTGAGGGTAGCGGGACGTAATGAGCAGTTCTTC.

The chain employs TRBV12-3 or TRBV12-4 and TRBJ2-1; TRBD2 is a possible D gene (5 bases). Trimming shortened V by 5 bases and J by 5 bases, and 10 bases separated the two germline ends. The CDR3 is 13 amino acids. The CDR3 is CASSADGNNEQFF. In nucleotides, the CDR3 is TGTGCCAGCAGTGCGGACGGGAACAATGAGCAGTTCTTC.

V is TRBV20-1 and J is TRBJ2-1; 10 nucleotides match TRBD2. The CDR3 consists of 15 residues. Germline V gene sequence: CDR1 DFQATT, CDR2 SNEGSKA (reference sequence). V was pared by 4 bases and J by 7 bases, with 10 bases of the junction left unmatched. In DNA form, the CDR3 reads TGCAGTGCTACTCTCTCTAGCGGGAGTTTAAATGAGCAGTTCTTC. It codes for CSATLSSGSLNEQFF.

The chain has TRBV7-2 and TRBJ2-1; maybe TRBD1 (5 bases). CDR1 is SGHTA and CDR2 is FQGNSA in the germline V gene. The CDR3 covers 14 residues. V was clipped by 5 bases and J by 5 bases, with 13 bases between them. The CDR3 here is CASSADSSHNEQFF. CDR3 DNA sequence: TGTGCCAGCAGCGCCGACAGTTCTCACAATGAGCAGTTCTTC.

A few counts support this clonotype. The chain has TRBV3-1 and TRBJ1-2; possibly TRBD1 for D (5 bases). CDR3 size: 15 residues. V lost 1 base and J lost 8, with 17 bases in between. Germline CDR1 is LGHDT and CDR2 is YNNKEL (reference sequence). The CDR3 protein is CASSQGLTGGGGYTF. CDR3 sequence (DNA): TGTGCCAGCAGCCAAGGCCTTACAGGCGGTGGGGGCTACACCTTC. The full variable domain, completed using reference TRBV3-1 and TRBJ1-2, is DTAVSQTPKYLVTQMGNDKSIKCEQNLGHDTMYWYKQDSKKFLKIMFSYNNKELIINETVPNRFSPKSPDKAHLNLHINSLELGDSAVYFCASSQGLTGGGGYTFGSGTRLTVV.

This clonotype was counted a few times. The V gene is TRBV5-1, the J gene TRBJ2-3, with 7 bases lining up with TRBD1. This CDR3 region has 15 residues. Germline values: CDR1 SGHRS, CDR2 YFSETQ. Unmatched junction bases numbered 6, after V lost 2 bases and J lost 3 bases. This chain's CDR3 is CASSFRGISTDTQYF. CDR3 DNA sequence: TGCGCCAGCAGCTTCAGGGGGATCTCGACAGATACGCAGTATTTT.

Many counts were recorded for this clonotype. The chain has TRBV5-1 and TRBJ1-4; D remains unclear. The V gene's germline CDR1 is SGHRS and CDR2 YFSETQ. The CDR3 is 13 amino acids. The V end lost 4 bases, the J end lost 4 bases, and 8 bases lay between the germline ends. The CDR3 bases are TGCGCCAGCAGCAGGGAGAATAATGAAAAACTGTTTTTT. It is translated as CASSRENNEKLFF.

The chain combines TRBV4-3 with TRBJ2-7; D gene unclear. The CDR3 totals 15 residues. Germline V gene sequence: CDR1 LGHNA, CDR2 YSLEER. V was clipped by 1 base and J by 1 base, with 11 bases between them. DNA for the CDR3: TGCGCCAGCAGCCAAGCTTTCCAGGATTCCTACGAGCAGTACTTC. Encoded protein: CASSQAFQDSYEQYF.

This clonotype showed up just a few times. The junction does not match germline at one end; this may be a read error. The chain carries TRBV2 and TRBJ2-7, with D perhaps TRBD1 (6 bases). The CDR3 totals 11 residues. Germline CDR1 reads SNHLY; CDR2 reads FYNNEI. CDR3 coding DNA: TGTGCCAGCAGTGAAGCGGGGACAATAAGCTTC. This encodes CASSEAGTISF.

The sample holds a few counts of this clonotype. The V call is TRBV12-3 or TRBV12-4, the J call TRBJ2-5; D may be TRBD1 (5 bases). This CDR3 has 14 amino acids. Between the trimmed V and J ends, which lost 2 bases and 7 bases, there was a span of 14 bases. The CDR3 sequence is CASSLSQGLGTQYF. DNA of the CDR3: TGTGCCAGCAGTTTAAGTCAGGGCTTGGGGACCCAGTACTTC.

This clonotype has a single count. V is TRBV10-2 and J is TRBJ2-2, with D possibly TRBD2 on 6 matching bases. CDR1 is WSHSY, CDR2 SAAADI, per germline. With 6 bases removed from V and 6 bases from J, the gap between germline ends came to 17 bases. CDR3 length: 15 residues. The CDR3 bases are TGCGCCAGCAGGCCTACCGGGAGCGGTCCCGGGGAGCTGTTTTTT. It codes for CASRPTGSGPGELFF.

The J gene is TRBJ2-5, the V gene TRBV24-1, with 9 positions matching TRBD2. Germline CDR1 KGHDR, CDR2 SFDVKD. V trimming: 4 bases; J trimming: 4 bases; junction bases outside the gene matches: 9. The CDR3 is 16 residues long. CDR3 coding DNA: TGTGCCACCAGTGACCCGACTAGCGGAGGAGCAGAGACCCAGTACTTC. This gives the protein CATSDPTSGGAETQYF.

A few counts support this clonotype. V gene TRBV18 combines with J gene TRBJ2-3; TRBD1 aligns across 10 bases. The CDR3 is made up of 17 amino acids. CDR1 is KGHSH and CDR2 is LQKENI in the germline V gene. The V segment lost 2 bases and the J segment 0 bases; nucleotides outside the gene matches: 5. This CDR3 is CASSPSGQGPSTDTQYF. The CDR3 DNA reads TGTGCCAGCTCACCATCGGGACAGGGGCCTAGCACAGATACGCAGTATTTT.

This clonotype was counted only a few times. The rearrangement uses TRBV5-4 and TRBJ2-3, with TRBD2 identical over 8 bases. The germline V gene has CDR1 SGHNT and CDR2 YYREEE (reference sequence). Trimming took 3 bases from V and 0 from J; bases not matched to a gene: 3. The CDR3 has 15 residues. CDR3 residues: CASSSGTRSTDTQYF. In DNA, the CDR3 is TGTGCCAGCAGCTCCGGGACTAGAAGCACAGATACGCAGTATTTT.

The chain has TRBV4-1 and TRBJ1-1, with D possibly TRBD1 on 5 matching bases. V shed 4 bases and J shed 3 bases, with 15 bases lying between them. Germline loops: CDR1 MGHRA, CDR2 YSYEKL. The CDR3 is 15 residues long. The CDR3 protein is CASSLQGRLDTEAFF. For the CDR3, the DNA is TGCGCCAGCAGCCTCCAGGGTAGGTTGGACACTGAAGCTTTCTTT.